Described below is a single TCR beta chain sequence and its context. Its specificity is not known. This specimen comes from a study of Graves' ophthalmopathy and Graves' hyperthyroidism. General study results and limits: Appearing in blood as well were most expanded thyroid clonotypes above 0.001 frequency. The 13-signature model separated ophthalmopathy from stable hyperthyroidism at 85% to 90% sensitivity and about 81% specificity.

The CDR3 is made up of 16 amino acids. Trimming at V came to 5 bases and at J to 7 bases, leaving 7 bases not matched to a gene. RNA served as the template for amplifying TCR beta CDR3 regions. RT-PCR with HTBI primers came first, then second-round multiplex PCR. TCRdb recomputed calls from the multiplex PCR reads with MiXCR, one row per CDR3 protein. The sample lists roughly 400,000 distinct CDR3 sequences, 15% to 17% seen once, with roughly 7% in the top ten. In this cohort's terms, stable hyperthyroidism meant no ophthalmopathy by 18 months of follow-up. The sequenced material came from peripheral blood. The TCR sequence derives from a woman younger than 30 with stable Graves' hyperthyroidism. J is TRBJ2-2 and V is TRBV12-3 or TRBV12-4, with 13 bases matching TRBD2. CDR3 amino acids: CASSLTSGRGIGELFF. The CDR3 DNA reads TGTGCCAGCAGTCTCACTAGCGGGAGGGGAATCGGGGAGCTGTTTTTT.